The 30 T cell receptor beta chains in this list originate from one sample, sequenced in a study of blood T cell repertoires in COVID-19 (dated by TCRdb to 2018 to 2021). Libraries were built with the immunoSEQ multiplex PCR assay. In TCRdb, the immuneACCESS table is reduced to in-frame sequences with V and J assigned. These tables do not hold every clone; where another copy was compared, an unresolved V gene accounts for under half, and the others remain unexplained. This sample holds roughly 330,000 clones; roughly 90% were observed only once. The biggest ten clones account for about 6.8% of the sample. Sample: peripheral blood. The receptors stem from a man younger than 30 who had recovered from COVID-19.

V is TRBV7-2 and J is TRBJ2-1, with TRBD1 identical over 7 bases. The CDR3 sequence is 15 residues long. The V and J ends lost 6 bases and 2 bases, in that order; junction bases with no gene match: 7. CDR1 and CDR2 (germline): SGHTA, FQGNSA. In DNA form, the CDR3 reads TGTGCCAGCAGACCGACAGGGACAACCTACAATGAGCAGTTCTTC. It codes for CASRPTGTTYNEQFF.

J is TRBJ1-4 and V is TRBV3-1 (or the pseudogene TRBV3-2), with 9 bases fitting TRBD1. The CDR3 totals 15 residues. Germline trimming cut 4 bases from V and 8 bases from J; bases unmatched to any gene: 8. CDR1 is LGHDT, CDR2 YNNKEL, per germline (reference sequence). CDR3: CASSLGDRAGEKLFF. As DNA, the CDR3 is TGTGCCAGCAGCCTCGGGGACAGGGCAGGAGAAAAACTGTTTTTT.

The J gene is TRBJ2-1, the V gene TRBV11-2; weak D call: TRBD1 (5 bases). Germline V gene sequence: CDR1 SGHAT, CDR2 FQNNGV. The ends were cut back, 7 bases at V and 7 bases at J, with 11 bases in the middle. This CDR3 is built from 12 residues. The CDR3 DNA reads TGTGCCAGCACGCTCCAGGGAAATGAGCAGTTCTTC. This encodes CASTLQGNEQFF.

This sequence joins TRBV27 and TRBJ2-1, with a tentative D call TRBD2 (6 bases). The CDR3 is 13 residues long. Trimming cost V 6 bases and J 6 bases, with 12 bases left between them. Germline CDR1 is MNHEY and CDR2 is SMNVEV (reference sequence). CDR3 coding DNA: TGTGCCAGCAGCCCGGCCGGGGGCAATGAGCAGTTCTTC. Translating it yields CASSPAGGNEQFF.

This clone was counted a single time. The chain's CDR3 is CASSQTGTIKTQYF. Written as DNA, the CDR3 is TGCGCCAGCAGCCAAACAGGGACCATAAAGACCCAGTACTTC. The V and J genes are TRBV5-1 and TRBJ2-5; D is perhaps TRBD1 (6 bases). The length of the CDR3 is 14 residues. Trimming left V 4 bases short and J 6 bases short, with 16 bases between. Per the germline V gene, CDR1 is SGHRS and CDR2 is YFSETQ.

A few counts support this clone. The rearrangement joins TRBV4-1 to TRBJ2-3; TRBD2 matches 12 bases. Per the germline V gene, CDR1 is MGHRA and CDR2 is YSYEKL. This CDR3 has 18 amino acids. The V gene end was trimmed by 4 bases and the J gene end by 5 bases; junction bases not matched to a gene: 13. CDR3 DNA sequence: TGCGCCAGCAGCCGGACGGGACTAGCGGGCGGAGGCGAAGATACGCAGTATTTT. This encodes CASSRTGLAGGGEDTQYF.

The sample holds one count of this clone. V and J are TRBV6-6 and TRBJ1-3; D not certain. Germline-derived CDR1 and CDR2 are MNHNY and SVGAGI (reference sequence). Deletions cut 4 bases from V and 10 bases from J, with 8 bases between. The CDR3 has 11 residues. DNA of the CDR3: TGTGCCAGCAGTTCCCCCCCGACCATATATTTT. It yields the protein CASSSPPTIYF.

The chain links TRBV5-6 to TRBJ1-1; D may be TRBD1 (5 bases). Germline loops: CDR1 SGHDT, CDR2 YYEEEE. Between the trimmed V and J ends, which lost 0 bases and 6 bases, there was a span of 12 bases. The CDR3 has 14 amino acids. The CDR3 region has the DNA TGTGCCAGCAGCTTGGCCTTAGGGGTAGCTGAAGCTTTCTTT. Translating it yields CASSLALGVAEAFF.

J is TRBJ2-7 and V is TRBV5-5; 7 positions agree with TRBD1. J lost 4 bases, V lost 1 base, and 8 bases had no gene match. Germline V gene lookup returns CDR1 SGHKS and CDR2 YYEKEE (reference sequence). CDR3 length: 15 residues. The CDR3 loop reads CASSLLIDRAYEQYF. CDR3 coding DNA: TGTGCCAGCAGCTTGTTGATAGACAGGGCTTACGAGCAGTACTTC.

The genes are TRBV4-1 and TRBJ2-3; perhaps TRBD2 as D (5 bases). Germline V CDR1 and CDR2: MGHRA, YSYEKL. This CDR3 spans 15 amino acids. V lost 4 bases and J 7 bases, leaving 18 bases between the germline ends. The CDR3 reads CASSPQTVPGYTQYF. The CDR3, as DNA: TGCGCCAGCAGCCCTCAGACGGTGCCGGGATATACGCAGTATTTT.

The V call is TRBV6-5, the J call TRBJ1-4; the D gene is possibly TRBD1 (6 bases). The CDR3 covers 14 residues. The germline gives CDR1 MNHEY, CDR2 SVGAGI. V was cut by 6 bases and J by 5 bases, with 13 bases left in between. CDR3 amino acids: CASSRDRRNEKLFF. CDR3 DNA sequence: TGTGCCAGCAGCCGAGACAGGAGAAATGAAAAACTGTTTTTT.

The rearrangement uses TRBV12-3 or TRBV12-4 and TRBJ2-7, with D possibly matching TRBD2 (6 bases). V dropped 5 bases and J dropped 5 bases, with 13 bases sitting between them. The CDR3 runs 13 residues. CDR3 sequence: CASSPRPGDEQYF. In nucleotides, the CDR3 is TGTGCCAGCAGTCCCCGGCCGGGAGACGAGCAGTACTTC.

The chain is built from TRBV13 and TRBJ2-7, with D unclear. Germline CDR1 PRHDT, CDR2 FYEKMQ (reference sequence). Trimming took 5 bases from V and 5 from J, leaving 19 bases between them. This CDR3 has 15 residues. CDR3 DNA: TGTGCCAGCAGCCAGAGACCGAGCAGGAAGGACGAGCAGTACTTC. It specifies CASSQRPSRKDEQYF.

V is TRBV30 and J is TRBJ2-7; D perhaps matches TRBD1 (5 bases). Per the germline V gene, CDR1 is GTSNPN and CDR2 is SVGIG (reference sequence). Trimming removed 0 bases at V and 0 bases at J, with 9 bases between. The CDR3 contains 14 residues. The CDR3 coding sequence is TGTGCCTGGAGTGTACCGGACAACTCCTACGAGCAGTACTTC. It codes for CAWSVPDNSYEQYF.

There are a few counts of this clone. The genes are TRBV9 and TRBJ2-5; TRBD1 might be the D (5 bases). The V gene lost 4 bases and the J gene lost 5 bases, with 18 bases spanning the gap. The CDR3 is 15 amino acids. Looked up from germline, CDR1 is SGDLS and CDR2 is YYNGEE. Here the CDR3 reads CASSYTGSLEETQYF. CDR3 nucleotides: TGTGCCAGCAGCTACACAGGCTCCCTAGAGGAGACCCAGTACTTC.

The V call is TRBV5-1, the J call TRBJ2-2; 12 bases are a match to TRBD2. The CDR3 is 17 residues long. V was pared by 4 bases and J by 1 base, with 5 bases of the junction left unmatched. CDR1 and CDR2 from the germline V gene are SGHRS and YFSETQ. CDR3 coding DNA: TGCGCCAGCAGCACCCGACTAGCGGGAGAGAACACCGGGGAGCTGTTTTTT. This translates into CASSTRLAGENTGELFF. Full variable domain (outside the CDR3, taken from reference TRBV5-1 and TRBJ2-2): KAGVTQTPRYLIKTRGQQVTLSCSPISGHRSVSWYQQTPGQGLQFLFEYFSETQRNKGNFPGRFSGRQFSNSRSEMNVSTLELGDSALYLCASSTRLAGENTGELFFGEGSRLTVL.

This clone was counted a single time. The gene calls are TRBV6-4 and TRBJ1-6; unclear D gene. V was clipped by 0 bases and J by 7 bases, with 4 bases between them. Germline lookup yields CDR1 MRHNA and CDR2 SNTAGT. The CDR3 runs 13 residues. This chain's CDR3 is CASSDSGNSPLHF. The CDR3 bases are TGTGCCAGCAGTGACTCGGGCAATTCACCCCTCCACTTT.

This rearrangement joins TRBV9 to TRBJ2-7; 8 bases map to TRBD1. CDR3 size: 15 residues. Trimming at V came to 4 bases and at J to 6 bases, leaving 12 bases not matched to a gene. In germline, CDR1 is SGDLS, CDR2 YYNGEE. DNA for the CDR3: TGTGCCAGCAGCCCCGCCGGGACAGGTCTCACCGAGCAGTACTTC. This encodes CASSPAGTGLTEQYF.

This rearrangement joins TRBV19 to TRBJ1-2, with D possibly being TRBD1 (5 bases). This CDR3 has 15 residues. The V and J ends lost 5 bases and 1 base respectively, with 14 bases between them. The germline V gene encodes CDR1 LNHDA and CDR2 SQIVND (reference sequence). The CDR3 spells CASSALGRVNYGYTF. The DNA of the CDR3 is TGTGCCAGTAGTGCCTTGGGCAGGGTTAACTATGGCTACACCTTC.

The V gene is TRBV7-5, the J gene TRBJ1-6. TRBV7-5 corresponds to a pseudogene. The CDR3 runs 18 residues. The CDR3 DNA sequence: TGTGCCGGAACCTTATCGAGGGGAGGCATTCCATATAATTCACCCCTCCACTTT. Translated, it gives CAGTLSRGGIPYNSPLHF.

This clone was observed a few times. J is TRBJ2-7 and V is TRBV7-3; unclear D gene. With 2 bases removed from V and 5 bases from J, the gap between germline ends came to 10 bases. Germline CDR1 reads SGHTA; CDR2 reads FQGTGA. There are 13 residues in the CDR3. The chain's CDR3 is CASSLVREDEQYF. The CDR3 DNA follows: TGTGCCAGCAGCTTAGTCCGTGAGGACGAGCAGTACTTC.

This chain joins TRBV7-8 and TRBJ1-5; 7 bases are shared with TRBD1. The CDR3 runs 15 residues. V gave up 3 bases and J gave up 7 bases; unmatched junction bases: 9. CDR1 SGHVS and CDR2 FQNEAQ come from the germline V gene. The CDR3 loop is CASSLRAGGGQPQHF. In DNA form, the CDR3 reads TGTGCCAGCAGCTTGCGGGCAGGGGGAGGACAGCCCCAGCATTTT.

V is TRBV21-1 and J is TRBJ1-1; the table's D call, TRBD1, has no DNA check behind it. TRBV21-1 is an annotated pseudogene. The CDR3 sequence is 15 residues long. The CDR3 coding sequence is TGTGCCAGCAGCACGGGACAGCCGACGAACACTGAAGCTTTCTTT. It yields the protein CASSTGQPTNTEAFF.

CDR3 bases: TGTGCCAGCAGGGCCTCTAACTATGGCTACACCTTC. Translation: CASRASNYGYTF. The chain uses TRBV2 and TRBJ1-2; D not resolved. Deletions cut 6 bases from V and 0 bases from J, with 5 bases between. Germline CDR1 and CDR2: SNHLY and FYNNEI. The CDR3 extends over 12 amino acids. The full variable domain, with the rest looked up from reference TRBV2 and TRBJ1-2, is EPEVTQTPSHQVTQMGQEVILRCVPISNHLYFYWYRQILGQKVEFLVSFYNNEISEKSEIFDDQFSVERPDGSNFTLKIRSTKLEDSAMYFCASRASNYGYTFGSGTRLTVV.

The chain recombines TRBV2 with TRBJ1-5; a weak D match, TRBD1 (5 bases). Per the germline V gene, CDR1 is SNHLY and CDR2 is FYNNEI. The CDR3 totals 15 residues. V was clipped by 6 bases and J by 6 bases, with 18 bases between them. The CDR3 protein is CASSVGPGGSQPQHF. In nucleotides, the CDR3 is TGTGCCAGCAGCGTTGGACCGGGGGGGAGTCAGCCCCAGCATTTT.

This clone was counted only a few times. The chain carries TRBV3-1 (or the pseudogene TRBV3-2) and TRBJ1-3; D is undetermined. Germline CDR1 reads LGHDT; CDR2 reads YNNKEL (reference sequence). Trimming cost V 1 base and J 4 bases, with 8 bases left between them. CDR3 length: 14 amino acids. The chain's CDR3 is CASSQGGGGNTIYF. In nucleotides, the CDR3 is TGTGCCAGCAGCCAAGGTGGCGGAGGAAACACCATATATTTT.

This clone occurred once. The chain links TRBV3-1 (or the pseudogene TRBV3-2) to TRBJ2-5, with D perhaps TRBD1 (6 bases). Germline values: CDR1 LGHDT, CDR2 YNNKEL (reference sequence). The CDR3 loop spans 17 amino acids. V was pared by 0 bases and J by 0 bases, with 14 bases between. CDR3 coding DNA: TGTGCCAGCAGCCAAGAATTTGGGGGCCCGAACCAAGAGACCCAGTACTTC. It specifies CASSQEFGGPNQETQYF.

The rearrangement links TRBV4-3 to TRBJ2-7; 9 bases match TRBD1. Germline V gene lookup returns CDR1 LGHNA and CDR2 YSLEER. V was pared by 3 bases and J by 6 bases, with 9 bases of the junction left unmatched. This CDR3 comprises 15 residues. CDR3 region: CASSQAGTGLSEQYF. CDR3 nucleotide sequence: TGCGCCAGCAGCCAGGCCGGGACAGGGTTAAGCGAGCAGTACTTC.

The rearrangement joins TRBV9 to TRBJ2-5, with TRBD2 matching over 8 bases. This CDR3 contains 15 residues. V lost 4 bases, J lost 5 bases, and 10 bases stayed unmatched. Germline CDR1 and CDR2: SGDLS and YYNGEE. The CDR3 DNA reads as TGTGCCAGCAGCCCTTCCGGGGGGGCCTCGGAGACCCAGTACTTC. Protein: CASSPSGGASETQYF. Full variable domain (outside the CDR3, taken from reference TRBV9 and TRBJ2-5): DSGVTQTPKHLITATGQRVTLRCSPRSGDLSVYWYQQSLDQGLQFLIQYYNGEERAKGNILERFSAQQFPDLHSELNLSSLELGDSALYFCASSPSGGASETQYFGPGTRLLVL.

The chain combines TRBV7-6 with TRBJ2-2, with TRBD1 matching over 10 bases. This CDR3 comprises 18 residues. The V gene's germline CDR1 is SGHVS and CDR2 FNYEAQ. J gave up 3 bases and V 4 bases, and 11 bases lay outside the gene matches. CDR3 region: CASSSYSGQGVYTGELFF. In nucleotides, the CDR3 is TGTGCCAGCAGCTCGTACTCTGGACAGGGGGTTTACACCGGGGAGCTGTTTTTT.